Each of the 6 T cell receptor beta chains below was sequenced from the same sample in a study of T cell responses to AZD1222 COVID-19 vaccine. Libraries were prepared by immunoSEQ multiplex PCR; TCRdb keeps only in-frame clonotypes and omits some of them. The sample includes some 110,000 clones, just over 85% seen only once; the top ten take around 17%. This specimen was peripheral blood, taken 28 days after the second AZD1222 dose. These receptors were collected from an adult who received the AZD1222 COVID-19 vaccine.

The V call is TRBV24-1, the J call TRBJ1-5, with D possibly being TRBD1 (6 bases). Per germline, CDR1 KGHDR and CDR2 SFDVKD. V lost 2 bases, J lost 3 bases, and 19 bases lay in between. The CDR3 length is 18 residues. The CDR3 nucleotides read TGTGCCACCAGTGATTGGGACCGGGACACAGGAATCAATCAGCCCCAGCATTTT. Amino acids: CATSDWDRDTGINQPQHF.

The chain is built from TRBV19 and TRBJ2-1, with D possibly being TRBD2 (6 bases). The V gene lost 4 bases and the J gene lost 5 bases, with 18 bases spanning the gap. The germline V gene encodes CDR1 LNHDA and CDR2 SQIVND (reference sequence). The CDR3 sequence is 16 residues long. CDR3 nucleotide sequence: TGTGCCAGTAGTACCCCGAGGAGCGGGTACCACAATGAGCAGTTCTTC. As protein: CASSTPRSGYHNEQFF.

The V gene is TRBV28, the J gene TRBJ2-5; maybe TRBD2 (6 bases). The CDR3 has 17 residues. Trimming pared 7 bases from V and 4 bases from J, leaving 25 bases between. Germline lookup yields CDR1 MDHEN and CDR2 SYDVKM. This chain's CDR3 is CASMGGSRRVYRETQYF. CDR3 coding DNA: TGTGCCAGCATGGGGGGATCTCGGCGGGTTTATAGAGAGACCCAGTACTTC.

This sequence joins TRBV5-4 and TRBJ2-7; TRBD2 agrees at 12 bases. CDR3 length: 17 amino acids. J gave up 2 bases and V 0 bases, and 6 bases lay outside the gene matches. Per germline, CDR1 SGHNT and CDR2 YYREEE (reference sequence). CDR3: CASSLAGLAGITYEQYF. The CDR3 nucleotides read TGTGCCAGCAGCTTGGCAGGACTAGCGGGGATCACCTACGAGCAGTACTTC.

This chain joins TRBV30 and TRBJ2-7; 9 bases match TRBD1. Germline CDR1 GTSNPN, CDR2 SVGIG (reference sequence). CDR3 size: 14 residues. V lost 3 bases and J lost 4; bases outside the gene matches: 7. The chain's CDR3 is CAWSPGTGSYEQYF. Here the CDR3 DNA reads TGTGCCTGGAGCCCCGGGACAGGGTCTTACGAGCAGTACTTC. The variable domain in full, completed from reference TRBV30 and TRBJ2-7, reads SQTIHQWPATLVQPVGSPLSLECTVEGTSNPNLYWYRQAAGRGLQLLFYSVGIGQISSEVPQNLSASRPQDRQFILSSKKLLLSDSGFYLCAWSPGTGSYEQYFGPGTRLTVT.

The chain combines TRBV19 with TRBJ1-5; 7 nucleotides align to TRBD1. There are 16 residues in the CDR3. Germline loops: CDR1 LNHDA, CDR2 SQIVND (reference sequence). V lost 5 bases to trimming and J lost 0 bases; unmatched junction nucleotides: 7. CDR3 in amino acids: CASSLGTVNSNQPQHF. Here the CDR3 DNA reads TGTGCCAGTAGTTTGGGGACAGTTAATAGCAATCAGCCCCAGCATTTT.